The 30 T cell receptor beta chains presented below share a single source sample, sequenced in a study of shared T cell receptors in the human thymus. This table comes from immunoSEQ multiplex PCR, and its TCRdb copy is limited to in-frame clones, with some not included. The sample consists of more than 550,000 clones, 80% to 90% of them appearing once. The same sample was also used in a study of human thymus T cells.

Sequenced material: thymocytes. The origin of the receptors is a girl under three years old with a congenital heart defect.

CDR3: CASRRGGSNEQFF. In DNA, the CDR3 is TGTGCCAGCAGACGGGGGGGTAGCAATGAGCAGTTCTTC. V gene TRBV6-5 combines with J gene TRBJ2-1; 8 nucleotides line up with TRBD2. Germline CDR1 is MNHEY and CDR2 is SVGAGI. The V and J ends lost 6 bases and 6 bases, in that order; junction bases with no gene match: 4. The CDR3 contains 13 residues.

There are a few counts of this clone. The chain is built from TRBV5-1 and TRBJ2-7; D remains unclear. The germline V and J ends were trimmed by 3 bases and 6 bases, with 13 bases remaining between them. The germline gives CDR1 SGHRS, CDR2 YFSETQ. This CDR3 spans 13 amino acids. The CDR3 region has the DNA TGCGCCAGCAGCTGTATGGGCCAGGCCGAGCAGTACTTC. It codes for CASSCMGQAEQYF.

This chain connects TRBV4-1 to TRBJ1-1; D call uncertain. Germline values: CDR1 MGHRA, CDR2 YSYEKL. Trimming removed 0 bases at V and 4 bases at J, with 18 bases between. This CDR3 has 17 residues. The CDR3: CASSQDKVTGTSTEAFF. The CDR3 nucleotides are TGCGCCAGCAGCCAAGATAAGGTTACGGGAACGAGCACTGAAGCTTTCTTT.

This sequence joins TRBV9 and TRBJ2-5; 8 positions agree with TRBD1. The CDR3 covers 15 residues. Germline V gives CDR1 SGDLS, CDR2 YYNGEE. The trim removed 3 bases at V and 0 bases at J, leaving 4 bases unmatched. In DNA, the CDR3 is TGTGCCAGCAGCGCCGAACAGGGGGACCAAGAGACCCAGTACTTC. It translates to CASSAEQGDQETQYF.

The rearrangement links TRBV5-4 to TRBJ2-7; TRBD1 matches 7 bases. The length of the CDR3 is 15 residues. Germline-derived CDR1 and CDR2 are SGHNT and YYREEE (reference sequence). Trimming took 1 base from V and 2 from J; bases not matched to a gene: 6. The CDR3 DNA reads TGTGCCAGCAGCTTGAAGGGGGCGCGTCCCTACGAGCAGTACTTC. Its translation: CASSLKGARPYEQYF.

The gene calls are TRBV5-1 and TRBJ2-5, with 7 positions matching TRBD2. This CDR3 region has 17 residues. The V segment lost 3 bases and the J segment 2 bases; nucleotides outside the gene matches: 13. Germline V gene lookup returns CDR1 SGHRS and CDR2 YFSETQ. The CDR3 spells CASSSSDGAGPQETQYF. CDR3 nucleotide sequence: TGCGCCAGCAGCTCCTCAGATGGAGCGGGGCCGCAAGAGACCCAGTACTTC.

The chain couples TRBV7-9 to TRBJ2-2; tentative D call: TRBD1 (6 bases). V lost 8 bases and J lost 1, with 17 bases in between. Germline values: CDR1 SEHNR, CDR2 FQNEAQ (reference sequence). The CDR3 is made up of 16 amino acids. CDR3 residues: CASLGRQALNTGELFF. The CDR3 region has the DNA TGTGCCAGCCTTGGTCGACAGGCTTTGAACACCGGGGAGCTGTTTTTT.

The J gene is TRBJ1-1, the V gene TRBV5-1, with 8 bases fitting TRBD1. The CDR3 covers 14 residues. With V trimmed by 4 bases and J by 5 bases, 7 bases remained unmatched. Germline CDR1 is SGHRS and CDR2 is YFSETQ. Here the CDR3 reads CASSPTGVETEAFF. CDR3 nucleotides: TGCGCCAGCAGCCCGACAGGGGTGGAAACTGAAGCTTTCTTT.

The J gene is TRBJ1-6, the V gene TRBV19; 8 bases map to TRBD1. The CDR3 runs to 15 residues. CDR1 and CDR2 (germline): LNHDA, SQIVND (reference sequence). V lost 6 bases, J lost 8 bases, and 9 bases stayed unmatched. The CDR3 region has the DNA TGTGCCAGTAGGCCCGACAGGGGTGCGGATTCACCCCTCCACTTT. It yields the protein CASRPDRGADSPLHF. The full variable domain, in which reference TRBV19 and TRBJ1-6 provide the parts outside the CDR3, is DGGITQSPKYLFRKEGQNVTLSCEQNLNHDAMYWYRQDPGQGLRLIYYSQIVNDFQKGDIAEGYSVSREKKESFPLTVTSAQKNPTAFYLCASRPDRGADSPLHFGNGTRLTVT.

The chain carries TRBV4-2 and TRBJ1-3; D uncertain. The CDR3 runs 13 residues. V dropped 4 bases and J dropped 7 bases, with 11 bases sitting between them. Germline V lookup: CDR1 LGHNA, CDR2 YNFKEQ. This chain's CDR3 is CASSPLGGNTIYF. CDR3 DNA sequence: TGTGCCAGCAGCCCACTAGGAGGTAACACCATATATTTT.

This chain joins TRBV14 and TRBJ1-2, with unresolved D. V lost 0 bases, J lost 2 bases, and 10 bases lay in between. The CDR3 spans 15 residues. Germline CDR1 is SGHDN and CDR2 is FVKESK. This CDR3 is CASSQDGSQNYGYTF. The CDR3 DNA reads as TGTGCCAGCAGCCAAGATGGCTCGCAGAACTATGGCTACACCTTC.

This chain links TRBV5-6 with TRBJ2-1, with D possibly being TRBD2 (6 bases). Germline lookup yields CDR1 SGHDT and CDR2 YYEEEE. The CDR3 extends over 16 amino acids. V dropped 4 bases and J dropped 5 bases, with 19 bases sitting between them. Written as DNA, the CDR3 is TGTGCCAGCAGCCGGAAGGAGGACCCGGGAGACAATGAGCAGTTCTTC. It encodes CASSRKEDPGDNEQFF.

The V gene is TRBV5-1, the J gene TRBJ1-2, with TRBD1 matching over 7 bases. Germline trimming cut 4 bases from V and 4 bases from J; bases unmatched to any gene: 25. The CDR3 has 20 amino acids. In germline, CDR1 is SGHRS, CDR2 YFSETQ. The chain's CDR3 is CASSPLRQGCTRWDCYGYTF. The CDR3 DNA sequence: TGCGCCAGCAGCCCCTTAAGACAGGGATGCACGAGGTGGGACTGCTATGGCTACACCTTC. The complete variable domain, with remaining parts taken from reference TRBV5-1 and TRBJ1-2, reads KAGVTQTPRYLIKTRGQQVTLSCSPISGHRSVSWYQQTPGQGLQFLFEYFSETQRNKGNFPGRFSGRQFSNSRSEMNVSTLELGDSALYLCASSPLRQGCTRWDCYGYTFGSGTRLTVV.

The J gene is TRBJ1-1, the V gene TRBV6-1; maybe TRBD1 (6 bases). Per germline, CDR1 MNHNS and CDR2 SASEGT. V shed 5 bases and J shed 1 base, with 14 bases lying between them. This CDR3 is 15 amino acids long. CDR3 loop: CASSKRTVENTEAFF. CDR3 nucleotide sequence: TGTGCCAGCAGTAAAAGGACAGTAGAGAACACTGAAGCTTTCTTT.

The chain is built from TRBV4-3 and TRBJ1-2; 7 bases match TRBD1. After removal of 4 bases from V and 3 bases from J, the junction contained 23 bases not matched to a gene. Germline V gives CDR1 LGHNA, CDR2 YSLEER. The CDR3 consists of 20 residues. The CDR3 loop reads CASSPRQGMCKRGRDYGYTF. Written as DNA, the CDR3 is TGCGCCAGCAGCCCACGCCAAGGGATGTGTAAAAGGGGGCGGGACTATGGCTACACCTTC.

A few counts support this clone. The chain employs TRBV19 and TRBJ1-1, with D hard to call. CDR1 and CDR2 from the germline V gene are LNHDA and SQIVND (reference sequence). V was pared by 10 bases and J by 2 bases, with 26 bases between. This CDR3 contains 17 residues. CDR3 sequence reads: CATTNIRQKYGNTEAFF. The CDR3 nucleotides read TGTGCCACCACGAATATCCGACAAAAATATGGAAACACTGAAGCTTTCTTT.

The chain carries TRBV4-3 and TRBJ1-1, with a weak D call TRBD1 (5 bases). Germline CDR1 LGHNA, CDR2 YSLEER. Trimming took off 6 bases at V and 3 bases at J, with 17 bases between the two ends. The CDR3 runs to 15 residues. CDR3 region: CASSPPGGGHTEAFF. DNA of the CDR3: TGCGCCAGCAGTCCCCCTGGGGGAGGGCACACTGAAGCTTTCTTT.

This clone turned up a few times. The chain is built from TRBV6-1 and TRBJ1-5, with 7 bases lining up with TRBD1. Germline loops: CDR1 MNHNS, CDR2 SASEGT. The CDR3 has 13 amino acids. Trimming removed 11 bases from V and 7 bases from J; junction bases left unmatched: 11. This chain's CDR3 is CAGGQILWQPQHF. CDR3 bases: TGTGCCGGGGGACAGATTCTATGGCAGCCCCAGCATTTT.

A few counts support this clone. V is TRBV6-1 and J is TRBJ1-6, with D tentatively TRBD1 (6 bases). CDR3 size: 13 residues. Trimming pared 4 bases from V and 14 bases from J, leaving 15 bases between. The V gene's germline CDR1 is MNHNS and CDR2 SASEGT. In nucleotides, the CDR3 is TGTGCCAGCAGTGCACGACAGGTCGGATCCCTCCACTTT. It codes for CASSARQVGSLHF.

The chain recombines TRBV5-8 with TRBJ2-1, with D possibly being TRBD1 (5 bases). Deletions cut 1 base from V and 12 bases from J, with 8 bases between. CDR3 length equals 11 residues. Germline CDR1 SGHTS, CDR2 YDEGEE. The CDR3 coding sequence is TGTGCCAGCAGCTTGAAAAGGGGGCAGTTCTTC. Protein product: CASSLKRGQFF.

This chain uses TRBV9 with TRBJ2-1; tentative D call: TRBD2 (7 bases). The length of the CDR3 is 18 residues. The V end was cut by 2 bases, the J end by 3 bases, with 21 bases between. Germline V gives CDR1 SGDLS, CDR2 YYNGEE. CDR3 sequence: CASSVSLLGGLHYNEQFF. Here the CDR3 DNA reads TGTGCCAGCAGCGTTTCCCTGTTGGGGGGGCTACACTACAATGAGCAGTTCTTC.

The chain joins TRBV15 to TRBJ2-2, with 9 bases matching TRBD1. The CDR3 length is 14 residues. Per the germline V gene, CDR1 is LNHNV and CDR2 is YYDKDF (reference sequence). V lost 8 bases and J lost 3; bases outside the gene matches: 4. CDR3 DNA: TGTGCCACCCTGACAGGGGGGTACACCGGGGAGCTGTTTTTT. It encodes CATLTGGYTGELFF.

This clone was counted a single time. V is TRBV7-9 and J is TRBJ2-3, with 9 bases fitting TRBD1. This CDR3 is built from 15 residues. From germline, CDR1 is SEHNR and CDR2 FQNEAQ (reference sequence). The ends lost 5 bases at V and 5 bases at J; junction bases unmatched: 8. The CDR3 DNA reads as TGTGCCAGCAGCCCCCACAGGGGGCGAGGAGATACGCAGTATTTT. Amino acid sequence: CASSPHRGRGDTQYF.

CDR3 coding DNA: TGTGCCAGCAGCTTCTACCTGGGGGGGGGTGAAAAACTGTTTTTT. It translates to CASSFYLGGGEKLFF. This rearrangement joins TRBV7-8 to TRBJ1-4, with TRBD1 as a possible D gene (5 bases). The CDR3 covers 15 residues. V was trimmed by 3 bases and J by 7 bases, leaving 15 bases between them. From germline, CDR1 is SGHVS and CDR2 FQNEAQ.

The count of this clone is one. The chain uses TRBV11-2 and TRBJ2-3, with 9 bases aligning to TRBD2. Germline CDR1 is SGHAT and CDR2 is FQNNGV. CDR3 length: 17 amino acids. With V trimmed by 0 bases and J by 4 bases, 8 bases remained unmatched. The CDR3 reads CASSLERAGGSPDTQYF. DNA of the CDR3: TGTGCCAGCAGCTTAGAACGGGCGGGGGGGAGCCCAGATACGCAGTATTTT.

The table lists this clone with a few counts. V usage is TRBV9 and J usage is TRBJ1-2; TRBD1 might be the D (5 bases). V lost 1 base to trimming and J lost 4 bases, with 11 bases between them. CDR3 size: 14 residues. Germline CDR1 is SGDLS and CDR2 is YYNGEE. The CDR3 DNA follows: TGTGCCAGCAGCGTATTCAGGGAGGGCTATGGCTACACCTTC. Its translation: CASSVFREGYGYTF.

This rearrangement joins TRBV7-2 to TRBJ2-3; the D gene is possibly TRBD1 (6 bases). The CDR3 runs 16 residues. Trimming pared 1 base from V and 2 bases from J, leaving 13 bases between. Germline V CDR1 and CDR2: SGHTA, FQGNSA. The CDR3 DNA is TGTGCCAGCAGCTTAGATGGCAGGGGCCTCACAGATACGCAGTATTTT. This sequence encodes CASSLDGRGLTDTQYF.

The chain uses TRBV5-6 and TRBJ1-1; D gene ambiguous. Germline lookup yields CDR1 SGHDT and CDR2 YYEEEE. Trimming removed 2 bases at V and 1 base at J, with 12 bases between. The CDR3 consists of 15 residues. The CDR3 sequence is CASSFQSDSNTEAFF. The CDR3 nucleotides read TGTGCCAGCAGCTTTCAATCCGACTCGAACACTGAAGCTTTCTTT.

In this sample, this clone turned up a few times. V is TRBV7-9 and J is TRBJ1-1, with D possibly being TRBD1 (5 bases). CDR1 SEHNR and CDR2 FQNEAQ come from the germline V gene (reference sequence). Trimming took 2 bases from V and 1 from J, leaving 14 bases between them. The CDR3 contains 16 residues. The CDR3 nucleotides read TGTGCCAGCAGCTTACTCCGCCGGACAACGAACACTGAAGCTTTCTTT. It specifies CASSLLRRTTNTEAFF.

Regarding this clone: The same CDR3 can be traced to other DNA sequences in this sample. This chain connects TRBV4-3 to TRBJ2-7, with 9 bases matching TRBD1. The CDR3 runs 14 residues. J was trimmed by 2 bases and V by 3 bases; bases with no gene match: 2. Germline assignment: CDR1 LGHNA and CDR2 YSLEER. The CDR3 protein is CASSQGTGPYEQYF. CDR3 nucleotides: TGCGCCAGCAGCCAGGGGACAGGGCCCTACGAGCAGTACTTC.